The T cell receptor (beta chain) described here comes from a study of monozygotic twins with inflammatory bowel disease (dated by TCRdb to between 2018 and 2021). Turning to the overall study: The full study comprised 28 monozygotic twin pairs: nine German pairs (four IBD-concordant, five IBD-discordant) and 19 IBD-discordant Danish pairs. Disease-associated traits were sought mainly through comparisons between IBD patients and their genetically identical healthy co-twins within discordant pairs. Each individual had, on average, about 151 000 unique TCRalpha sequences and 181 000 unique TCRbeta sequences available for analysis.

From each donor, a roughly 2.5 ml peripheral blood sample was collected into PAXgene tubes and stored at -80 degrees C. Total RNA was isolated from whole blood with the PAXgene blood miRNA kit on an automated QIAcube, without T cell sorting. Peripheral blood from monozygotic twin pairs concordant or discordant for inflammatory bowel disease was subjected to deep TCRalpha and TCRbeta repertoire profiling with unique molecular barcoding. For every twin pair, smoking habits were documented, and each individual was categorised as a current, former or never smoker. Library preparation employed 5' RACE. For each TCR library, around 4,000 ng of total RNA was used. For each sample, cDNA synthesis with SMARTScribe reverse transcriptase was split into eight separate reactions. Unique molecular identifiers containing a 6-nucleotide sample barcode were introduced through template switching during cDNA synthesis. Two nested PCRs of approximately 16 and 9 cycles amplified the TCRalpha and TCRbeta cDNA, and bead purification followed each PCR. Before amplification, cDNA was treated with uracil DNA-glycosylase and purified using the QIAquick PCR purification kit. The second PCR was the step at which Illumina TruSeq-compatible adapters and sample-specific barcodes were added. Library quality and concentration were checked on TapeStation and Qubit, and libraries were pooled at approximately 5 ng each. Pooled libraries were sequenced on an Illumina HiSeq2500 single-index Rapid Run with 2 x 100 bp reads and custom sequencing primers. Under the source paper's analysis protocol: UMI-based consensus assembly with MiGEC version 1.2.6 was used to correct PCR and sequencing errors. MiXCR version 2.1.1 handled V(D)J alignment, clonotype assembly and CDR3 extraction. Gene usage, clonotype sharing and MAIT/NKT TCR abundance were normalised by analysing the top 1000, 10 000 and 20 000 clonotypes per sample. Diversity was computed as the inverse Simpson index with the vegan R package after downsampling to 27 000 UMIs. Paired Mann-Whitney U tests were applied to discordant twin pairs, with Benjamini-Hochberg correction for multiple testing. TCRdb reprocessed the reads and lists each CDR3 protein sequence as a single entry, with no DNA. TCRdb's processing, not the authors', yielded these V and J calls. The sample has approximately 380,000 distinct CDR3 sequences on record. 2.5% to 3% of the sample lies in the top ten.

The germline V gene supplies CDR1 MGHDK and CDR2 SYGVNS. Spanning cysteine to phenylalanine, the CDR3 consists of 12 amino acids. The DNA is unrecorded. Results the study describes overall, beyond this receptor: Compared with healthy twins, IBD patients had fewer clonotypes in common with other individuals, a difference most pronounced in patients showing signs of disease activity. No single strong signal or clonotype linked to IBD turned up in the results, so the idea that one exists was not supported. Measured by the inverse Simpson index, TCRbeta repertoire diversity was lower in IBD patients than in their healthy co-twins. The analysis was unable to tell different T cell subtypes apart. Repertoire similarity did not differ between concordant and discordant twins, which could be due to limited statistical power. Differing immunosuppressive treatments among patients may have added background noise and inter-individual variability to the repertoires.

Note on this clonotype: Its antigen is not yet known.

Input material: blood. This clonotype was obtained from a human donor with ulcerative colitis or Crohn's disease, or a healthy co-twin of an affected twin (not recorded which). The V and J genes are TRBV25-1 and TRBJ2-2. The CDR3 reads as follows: CASTIGTGELFF.